A selection of T cell receptor beta chains follows, all from one sample in a study of T cells in Graves' hyperthyroidism and ophthalmopathy. One entry per CDR3 protein, called by TCRdb with MiXCR from the multiplex PCR reads. The sample yields about 720,000 distinct CDR3 sequences, around 20% seen once. Sequenced input: blood. These TCRs come from a woman aged 45-59 years with Graves' hyperthyroidism that later progressed to Graves' ophthalmopathy. Each CDR3 is given without its conserved first and last residue. Clone size is given for some rows only: seen once, a few or many times, or a class if the clone is expanded.

V gene,clone size,J gene,CDR3 length,CDR3 protein
TRBV18,many,TRBJ2-3,12,ASSPQTGTDTQY
TRBV20-1,few,TRBJ1-2,16,SARPPSVGRGPFGGYT
TRBV11-3,many,TRBJ2-3,12,ASSLGRRTDTQY
TRBV6-5,many,TRBJ1-4,13,ASSYRGRTNEKLF
TRBV7-3,-,TRBJ2-7,14,ASSFPGTGGSYEQY
TRBV12-3/TRBV12-4,few,TRBJ2-2,12,ASTDLMNTGELF
TRBV18,many,TRBJ2-7,11,ASSPSPPGEQY
TRBV2,many,TRBJ1-1,10,ASRQGSTEAF
TRBV5-5,many,TRBJ1-1,14,ASSSTSGGANTEAF
TRBV20-1,once,TRBJ2-3,12,SARPRTGSDTQY
TRBV19,-,TRBJ1-6,10,ASSILRGSLH
TRBV7-9,few,TRBJ2-2,14,ASSIEGLANTGELF
TRBV19,-,TRBJ2-5,14,ASSIGGTGGRETQY
TRBV15,few,TRBJ1-1,12,ATSRTRMNTEAF